This section outlines one T cell receptor (beta chain) sequence together with its context. The antigen remains unidentified. This record belongs to a study of OX40 agonist ivuxolimab in advanced cancers. Across the whole study: Among those treated, three patients had partial responses, one with hepatocellular carcinoma and two with cutaneous melanoma.

The data were produced by immunoSEQ multiplex PCR, yet TCRdb's version contains in-frame clones alone and is incomplete. The profile covers some 50,000 clones, with roughly 88% appearing a single time and roughly 1.5% taken by the ten largest. Sampled blood was obtained at baseline, cycle 4 day 1, and cycle 7 day 1. V lost 3 bases to trimming and J lost 0 bases, with 7 bases between them. In germline, CDR1 is MDHEN, CDR2 SYDVKM. The CDR3 spans 14 residues. Whole-study findings and limits: At 0.1 to 3.0 mg/kg and by week 6, CD4+ and CD8+ T cells in the blood had expanded clonally.

The chain recombines TRBV28 with TRBJ2-3, with unresolved D. The sequenced sample was CD4+ or CD8+ T cells sorted from blood, obtained in a trial of the OX40 agonist ivuxolimab. The sequence derives from an adult with an advanced solid tumor such as melanoma, head and neck, liver or kidney cancer. As DNA, the CDR3 is TGTGCCAGCAGTTTGTTGGTTAGCACAGATACGCAGTATTTT. Its protein is CASSLLVSTDTQYF.